This T cell receptor beta chain was recorded in a study of blood T cell repertoires in COVID-19. The V gene lost 0 bases and the J gene lost 12 bases, with 8 bases spanning the gap. The CDR3 consists of 11 residues. Germline V CDR1 and CDR2: GTSNPN, SVGIG (reference sequence). Sequencing was performed with immunoSEQ multiplex PCR; in TCRdb, only in-frame clones are kept and a portion is missing. The table lists roughly 170,000 clones, 70% to 80% of them singletons. Donors in Cohort 3 who had recovered were those with two negative PCRs, healthcare professional clearance, or resolution of their symptoms.

This TCR came from a woman between 45 and 65 years old who had recovered from COVID-19. The sample taken for sequencing was PBMCs or T cells enriched from blood (not recorded which). The chain uses TRBV30 and TRBJ1-4; no clear D gene. CDR3 protein: CAWSVLGELFF. Here the CDR3 DNA reads TGTGCCTGGAGTGTCTTGGGAGAACTGTTTTTT.